One sample yielded the 19 T cell receptor beta chains listed below, sequenced in a study of OX40 agonist ivuxolimab in advanced cancers. Some clones are missing from TCRdb's copy, which holds only in-frame ones; the method was immunoSEQ multiplex PCR. The data contain approximately 89,000 clones, around 90% of them singletons. The source was CD4+ or CD8+ T cells sorted from blood, collected in a trial of the OX40 agonist ivuxolimab. These receptors were obtained from an adult with an advanced solid tumor such as melanoma, head and neck, liver or kidney cancer.

The chain recombines TRBV25-1 with TRBJ2-1; perhaps TRBD2 as D (5 bases). CDR3 length: 15 amino acids. V lost 5 bases and J 0 bases, leaving 11 bases between the germline ends. CDR1 and CDR2 (germline): MGHDK, SYGVNS. The CDR3 loop is CASSTDGSSYNEQFF. In DNA, the CDR3 is TGTGCCAGCAGTACCGATGGGAGCTCCTACAATGAGCAGTTCTTC.

This clone was seen just once. The chain joins TRBV5-1 to TRBJ2-1; TRBD1 is a possible D gene (6 bases). This CDR3 contains 14 residues. Trimming removed 4 bases at V and 4 bases at J, with 12 bases between. Germline V gene lookup returns CDR1 SGHRS and CDR2 YFSETQ. The CDR3 spells CASSLQTGYNEQFF. As DNA, the CDR3 is TGCGCCAGCAGCCTCCAGACAGGATACAATGAGCAGTTCTTC.

The CDR3, as DNA: TGTGCCAGTAGTCCGAGACCGAAACGAATCTACGAGCAGTACTTC. Translated, it gives CASSPRPKRIYEQYF. The chain recombines TRBV19 with TRBJ2-7; D ambiguous. Trimming left V 5 bases short and J 3 bases short, with 17 bases between. CDR1 LNHDA and CDR2 SQIVND come from the germline V gene (reference sequence). The CDR3 is 15 residues long.

The genes are TRBV5-6 and TRBJ2-5; D is ambiguous. V was pared by 2 bases and J by 5 bases, with 7 bases between. This CDR3 spans 12 amino acids. Germline V gives CDR1 SGHDT, CDR2 YYEEEE. The CDR3, as DNA: TGTGCCAGCAGCTTTTTTGAGGAGACCCAGTACTTC. Amino acid sequence: CASSFFEETQYF.

The chain links TRBV20-1 to TRBJ2-1; D remains ambiguous. The germline CDR1 and CDR2 sequences are DFQATT and SNEGSKA (reference sequence). The CDR3 totals 11 residues. With 5 bases removed from V and 4 bases from J, the gap between germline ends came to 6 bases. As DNA, the CDR3 is TGCAGTGCTGCCGCTTACAATGAGCAGTTCTTC. It yields the protein CSAAAYNEQFF.

The count of this clone is one. The rearrangement uses TRBV28 and TRBJ2-7; the match to TRBD1 covers 9 bases. CDR1 MDHEN and CDR2 SYDVKM come from the germline V gene. J gave up 6 bases and V 3 bases, and 6 bases lay outside the gene matches. The CDR3 length is 14 residues. The CDR3 protein is CASSFSDRGGEQYF. The CDR3 DNA reads TGTGCCAGCAGTTTCTCTGACAGGGGGGGCGAGCAGTACTTC.

The V gene is TRBV30, the J gene TRBJ1-1; perhaps TRBD1 as D (5 bases). V was shortened by 3 bases and J by 3 bases, with 14 bases between the two germline ends. Germline loops: CDR1 GTSNPN, CDR2 SVGIG (reference sequence). The CDR3 is 14 residues long. The CDR3 protein is CAWSVGGGYTEAFF. The CDR3 coding sequence is TGTGCCTGGAGCGTCGGGGGGGGGTACACTGAAGCTTTCTTT. Using reference TRBV30 and TRBJ1-1 for the parts outside the CDR3, the full variable domain is SQTIHQWPATLVQPVGSPLSLECTVEGTSNPNLYWYRQAAGRGLQLLFYSVGIGQISSEVPQNLSASRPQDRQFILSSKKLLLSDSGFYLCAWSVGGGYTEAFFGQGTRLTVV.

J is TRBJ1-1 and V is TRBV18, with 9 positions matching TRBD1. CDR3 size: 16 residues. Germline trimming cut 4 bases from V and 5 bases from J; bases unmatched to any gene: 11. Per the germline V gene, CDR1 is KGHSH and CDR2 is LQKENI. CDR3 sequence (DNA): TGTGCCAGCTCACTCCGACAGGGGGTTGAACGGACTGAAGCTTTCTTT. This codes for CASSLRQGVERTEAFF.

The V gene is TRBV27, the J gene TRBJ2-2; D gene unclear. Germline assignment: CDR1 MNHEY and CDR2 SMNVEV (reference sequence). The CDR3 length is 12 residues. The V gene lost 1 base and the J gene lost 3 bases, with 0 bases spanning the gap. The CDR3 DNA reads as TGTGCCAGCAGTTTATACACCGGGGAGCTGTTTTTT. It specifies CASSLYTGELFF.

This rearrangement joins TRBV2 to TRBJ2-6, with a possible D match to TRBD1 (6 bases). Germline loops: CDR1 SNHLY, CDR2 FYNNEI. The CDR3 sequence is 15 residues long. V shed 7 bases and J shed 3 bases, with 13 bases lying between them. The CDR3 loop is CASILGGSGANVLTF. The CDR3 DNA reads as TGTGCCAGCATCCTAGGGGGTAGTGGGGCCAACGTCCTGACTTTC. The full variable domain, with the rest looked up from reference TRBV2 and TRBJ2-6, is EPEVTQTPSHQVTQMGQEVILRCVPISNHLYFYWYRQILGQKVEFLVSFYNNEISEKSEIFDDQFSVERPDGSNFTLKIRSTKLEDSAMYFCASILGGSGANVLTFGAGSRLTVL.

J is TRBJ2-7 and V is TRBV5-4; the D gene could be TRBD1 or TRBD2 (5 bases each). The germline V gene encodes CDR1 SGHNT and CDR2 YYREEE (reference sequence). Trimming took off 2 bases at V and 4 bases at J, with 19 bases between the two ends. The CDR3 contains 16 residues. CDR3 DNA sequence: TGTGCCAGCAGCTTTGGGGGTGTCGGCGGACGGTACGAGCAGTACTTC. Encoded protein: CASSFGGVGGRYEQYF. Together with reference TRBV5-4 and TRBJ2-7, the CDR3 gives the full variable domain: ETGVTQSPTHLIKTRGQQVTLRCSSQSGHNTVSWYQQALGQGPQFIFQYYREEENGRGNFPPRFSGLQFPNYSSELNVNALELDDSALYLCASSFGGVGGRYEQYFGPGTRLTVT.

The rearrangement uses TRBV2 and TRBJ2-1; D gene uncertain. Germline CDR1 reads SNHLY; CDR2 reads FYNNEI. The ends were cut back, 0 bases at V and 9 bases at J, with 15 bases in the middle. The CDR3 has 15 residues. CDR3 sequence (DNA): TGTGCCAGCAGTGAAGCGCCGGATGGATTTGGTGAGCAGTTCTTC. As protein: CASSEAPDGFGEQFF.

The chain joins TRBV6-5 to TRBJ1-5; unclear D gene. This CDR3 is built from 13 residues. Germline V CDR1 and CDR2: MNHEY, SVGAGI. Trimming left V 6 bases short and J 4 bases short, with 10 bases between. The CDR3 loop reads CASRSTFNQPQHF. In DNA form, the CDR3 reads TGTGCCAGCAGGTCTACGTTTAATCAGCCCCAGCATTTT.

V and J are TRBV28 and TRBJ2-5; 7 nucleotides align to TRBD2. There are 16 residues in the CDR3. Germline CDR1 reads MDHEN; CDR2 reads SYDVKM. Germline trimming cut 6 bases from V and 3 bases from J; bases unmatched to any gene: 13. CDR3 sequence: CASSPRKLAIKETQYF. Written as DNA, the CDR3 is TGTGCCAGCAGCCCAAGAAAACTAGCGATCAAAGAGACCCAGTACTTC.

This clone was observed once. This sequence joins TRBV4-1 and TRBJ1-1, with 7 bases aligning to TRBD1. Germline CDR1 MGHRA, CDR2 YSYEKL. V gave up 2 bases and J gave up 6 bases; unmatched junction bases: 9. The CDR3 runs 15 residues. The CDR3: CASSQPDRELAEAFF. DNA for the CDR3: TGCGCCAGCAGCCAACCCGACAGGGAGTTGGCTGAAGCTTTCTTT.

CDR3 amino acids: CSVGQDTEAFF. CDR3 nucleotides: TGCAGCGTAGGACAGGACACTGAAGCTTTCTTT. This rearrangement joins TRBV29-1 to TRBJ1-1; the match to TRBD1 covers 7 bases. J was trimmed by 3 bases and V by 6 bases; bases with no gene match: 1. This CDR3 comprises 11 residues. Germline CDR1 and CDR2: SQVTM and ANQGSEA. The whole variable domain, remainder taken from reference TRBV29-1 and TRBJ1-1, is SAVISQKPSRDICQRGTSLTIQCQVDSQVTMMFWYRQQPGQSLTLIATANQGSEATYESGFVIDKFPISRPNLTFSTLTVSNMSPEDSSIYLCSVGQDTEAFFGQGTRLTVV.

The rearrangement links TRBV6-1 to TRBJ1-3; 8 bases align to TRBD1. This CDR3 comprises 15 residues. V lost 5 bases, J lost 4 bases, and 7 bases stayed unmatched. Germline lookup yields CDR1 MNHNS and CDR2 SASEGT. DNA for the CDR3: TGTGCCAGCAGTCAGCGGACAGGGAGAGGAAACACCATATATTTT. Translating it yields CASSQRTGRGNTIYF.

This sequence joins TRBV7-6 and TRBJ1-1; D not certain. This CDR3 spans 12 amino acids. V was shortened by 4 bases and J by 1 base, with 4 bases between the two germline ends. Germline assignment: CDR1 SGHVS and CDR2 FNYEAQ. CDR3 sequence (DNA): TGTGCCAGCAGCTCCCCGAACACTGAAGCTTTCTTT. Amino acids: CASSSPNTEAFF.

The chain is built from TRBV7-8 and TRBJ2-5; 12 bases line up with TRBD2. V lost 5 bases and J lost 1; bases outside the gene matches: 8. The CDR3 is 17 amino acids. Germline assignment: CDR1 SGHVS and CDR2 FQNEAQ. The CDR3 DNA reads TGTGCCAGCAGCCCAGGGACTAGCGGGTTCTCCCAAGAGACCCAGTACTTC. Its translation: CASSPGTSGFSQETQYF.